Listed below are T cell receptor beta chains from one sample, sequenced in a study of blood T cell repertoires in COVID-19. Measured with immunoSEQ multiplex PCR; TCRdb has only the in-frame clones, and not every one. The sample gives 60,000 or so clones, more than 55% of which show up once; around half is in the top ten. Specimen: PBMCs or T cells enriched from blood (not recorded which). The receptors were gathered from a woman in her sixties who had been exposed to COVID-19. Each CDR3 is given with its conserved first and last residue. D genes are given only for firm matches. Part of the rows lack a size; the others show once, few, many or a class for expanded clones.

j_call v_call clone_size d_call cdr3_aa cdr3_nt
TRBJ1-2 TRBV23-1 few NA CASSQCGSGLVGQINYGYTF TGCGCCAGCAGTCAATGTGGGTCGGGGTTGGTCGGACAGATTAACTATGGCTACACCTTC
TRBJ1-2 TRBV28 NA TRBD1 CASSLGQGGYGYTF TGTGCCAGCAGTCTGGGACAGGGTGGCTATGGCTACACCTTC
TRBJ2-5 TRBV11-2 NA TRBD2 CASSLGSGGDQETQYF TGTGCCAGCAGCTTAGGTAGCGGGGGGGACCAAGAGACCCAGTACTTC
TRBJ1-1 TRBV7-6 few NA CASSLAIGRNTEAFF TGTGCCAGCAGCTTAGCGATTGGGAGGAACACTGAAGCTTTCTTT
TRBJ1-5 TRBV28 NA NA CASSQAGYGNQPQHF TGTGCCAGCAGCCAGGCAGGGTACGGCAATCAGCCCCAGCATTTT
TRBJ2-7 TRBV5-1 NA TRBD1 CASSPGTGRGEQYF TGCGCCAGCAGCCCCGGGACAGGGAGAGGCGAGCAGTACTTC
TRBJ1-1 TRBV11-2 NA NA CASSSTPRLNTEAFF TGTGCCAGCAGCTCGACTCCACGATTGAACACTGAAGCTTTCTTT
TRBJ2-1 TRBV6-4 NA NA CASSALSGSYNEQFF TGTGCCAGCAGTGCCCTTAGCGGCTCCTACAATGAGCAGTTCTTC
TRBJ1-5 TRBV7-8 NA TRBD1 CASTEMGSGGNSNQPQHF TGTGCCAGCACCGAGATGGGTTCAGGGGGCAATAGCAATCAGCCCCAGCATTTT
TRBJ1-1 TRBV4-1 NA TRBD1 CASSLGQGEAEAFF TGCGCCAGCAGCCTTGGACAGGGGGAAGCTGAAGCTTTCTTT
TRBJ1-2 TRBV5-1 few NA CASSPERDGYTF TGCGCCAGCAGCCCGGAGCGGGATGGCTACACCTTC
TRBJ1-5 TRBV24-1 few NA CATSVRGSNQPQHF TGTGCCACCAGTGTAAGGGGCTCGAATCAGCCCCAGCATTTT
TRBJ1-1 TRBV29-1 once NA CSVEGRPGAYDPGIEAFF TGCAGCGTTGAAGGTCGCCCAGGGGCCTACGACCCGGGCATTGAAGCTTTCTTT
TRBJ2-6 TRBV27 NA NA CASSFQGPGANVLTF TGTGCCAGCAGTTTCCAGGGGCCGGGGGCCAACGTCCTGACTTTC
TRBJ2-6 TRBV7-9 NA NA CASSLVRSGANVLTF TGTGCCAGCAGCTTGGTGCGCTCTGGGGCCAACGTCCTGACTTTC
TRBJ1-2 TRBV30 NA NA CAWRGPGMGYGYTF TGTGCCTGGAGGGGGCCAGGGATGGGGTATGGCTACACCTTC
TRBJ1-1 TRBV19 many TRBD1 CASTRTGAVPEAFF TGTGCCAGTACCAGAACAGGGGCGGTACCTGAAGCTTTCTTT
TRBJ2-7 TRBV28 NA TRBD2 CASIAGGAYEQYF TGTGCCAGTATAGCGGGGGGTGCCTACGAGCAGTACTTC
TRBJ2-5 TRBV27 many TRBD1 CASSLSIRGIEETQYF TGTGCCAGCAGTTTATCGATCAGGGGGATTGAGGAGACCCAGTACTTC
TRBJ2-7 TRBV14 NA TRBD1 CASSQNRQGSSEQYF TGTGCCAGCAGCCAAAATAGACAGGGAAGTTCCGAGCAGTACTTC
TRBJ1-5 TRBV6-5 NA TRBD1 CASSYSQGANQPQHF TGTGCCAGCAGTTACTCGCAGGGGGCGAACCAGCCCCAGCATTTT
TRBJ2-7 TRBV5-1 NA TRBD1 CASTPTGSTYEQYF TGCGCCAGCACCCCGACAGGGAGTACCTACGAGCAGTACTTC
TRBJ2-3 TRBV27 NA TRBD2 CASSLGRATDTQYF TGTGCCAGCAGTTTAGGGAGGGCCACAGATACGCAGTATTTT
TRBJ1-3 TRBV9 NA NA CASSVEGRVWIGNTIYF TGTGCCAGCAGCGTAGAAGGCAGGGTATGGATTGGAAACACCATATATTTT
TRBJ2-1 TRBV5-1 NA TRBD2 CASSLGAGTSGGQAREQFF TGCGCCAGCAGCTTGGGGGCCGGGACTAGCGGGGGGCAAGCACGGGAGCAGTTCTTC
TRBJ2-7 TRBV29-1 NA TRBD1 CSVDSGTGAYEQYF TGCAGCGTTGACTCCGGGACAGGGGCCTACGAGCAGTACTTC
TRBJ2-1 TRBV28 few TRBD2 CASSSPAGGPDEQFF TGTGCCAGCAGTTCACCAGCGGGAGGGCCGGATGAGCAGTTCTTC
TRBJ1-1 TRBV5-1 NA TRBD1 CASSLGQVNTEAFF TGCGCCAGCAGCCTGGGACAGGTTAACACTGAAGCTTTCTTT